These T cell receptor beta chains were read from a single sample in a study of blood T cell repertoires in COVID-19. TCRdb keeps only in-frame clones here, not all; method: immunoSEQ multiplex PCR. The sample records under 200,000 clones, more than 70% being singletons. The sequenced material came from peripheral blood. Receptors originate from a man younger than 35 with active or convalescent COVID-19. Each CDR3 is given with its conserved first and last residue. Each record gives: D gene, clone size, J gene, V gene, CDR3 protein, CDR3 DNA. D genes are given only for firm matches. Clone size is shown for a subset of rows, as once, few, many or a class of expanded clone.

d_call: TRBD1; clone_size: NA; j_call: TRBJ2-2; v_call: TRBV19; cdr3_aa: CASSIDGQVRTGELFF; cdr3_nt: TGTGCCAGTAGTATAGACGGACAGGTTAGGACCGGGGAGCTGTTTTTT
d_call: NA; clone_size: NA; j_call: TRBJ1-2; v_call: TRBV5-6; cdr3_aa: CASSKTYYGYTF; cdr3_nt: TGTGCCAGCAGCAAGACTTACTATGGCTACACCTTC
d_call: TRBD1; clone_size: NA; j_call: TRBJ2-7; v_call: TRBV6-5; cdr3_aa: CASSPRTGLGYEQYF; cdr3_nt: TGTGCCAGCAGTCCCCGGACAGGGCTGGGGTACGAGCAGTACTTC
d_call: NA; clone_size: once; j_call: TRBJ2-1; v_call: TRBV14; cdr3_aa: CASSQVEGAQFF; cdr3_nt: TGTGCCAGCAGCCAAGTCGAGGGCGCGCAGTTCTTC
d_call: NA; clone_size: NA; j_call: TRBJ1-1; v_call: TRBV7-2; cdr3_aa: CASSLGGFDTEAFF; cdr3_nt: TGTGCCAGCAGCTTAGGAGGGTTTGACACTGAAGCTTTCTTT
d_call: TRBD1; clone_size: NA; j_call: TRBJ1-4; v_call: TRBV7-9; cdr3_aa: CASSLGESGTGEKLFF; cdr3_nt: TGTGCCAGCAGCTTAGGAGAGTCCGGGACAGGGGAAAAACTGTTTTTT
d_call: NA; clone_size: NA; j_call: TRBJ1-1; v_call: TRBV21-1; cdr3_aa: CASSKRHQGRSTEAFF; cdr3_nt: TGTGCCAGCAGCAAAAGGCACCAGGGTAGGAGCACTGAAGCTTTCTTT
d_call: NA; clone_size: NA; j_call: TRBJ1-2; v_call: TRBV19; cdr3_aa: CASSTPRTGSEVSYGYTF; cdr3_nt: TGTGCCAGTAGTACGCCTCGGACTGGGTCGGAAGTAAGCTATGGCTACACCTTC
d_call: NA; clone_size: many; j_call: TRBJ2-2; v_call: TRBV29-1; cdr3_aa: CSVEGRAGELFF; cdr3_nt: TGCAGCGTTGAAGGGAGGGCCGGGGAGCTGTTTTTT
d_call: NA; clone_size: few; j_call: TRBJ2-1; v_call: TRBV19; cdr3_aa: CASSMGREIFNEQFF; cdr3_nt: TGTGCCAGTAGTATGGGGCGGGAAATCTTCAATGAGCAGTTCTTC
d_call: NA; clone_size: NA; j_call: TRBJ1-4; v_call: TRBV7-2; cdr3_aa: CASSMRGEKLFF; cdr3_nt: TGTGCCAGCAGCATGCGGGGGGAAAAACTGTTTTTT
d_call: TRBD1; clone_size: few; j_call: TRBJ2-1; v_call: TRBV4-1; cdr3_aa: CASSPSIPGGTGSSYNEQFF; cdr3_nt: TGCGCCAGCAGCCCATCCATCCCGGGCGGGACAGGTTCAAGTTACAATGAGCAGTTCTTC
d_call: NA; clone_size: few; j_call: TRBJ1-1; v_call: TRBV7-9; cdr3_aa: CASSRLTEAFF; cdr3_nt: TGTGCCAGCAGCCGTTTGACTGAAGCTTTCTTT
d_call: NA; clone_size: NA; j_call: TRBJ2-3; v_call: TRBV3-1/TRBV3-2; cdr3_aa: CASKATDTQYF; cdr3_nt: TGTGCCAGCAAAGCGACAGATACGCAGTATTTT
d_call: NA; clone_size: NA; j_call: TRBJ2-2; v_call: TRBV5-1; cdr3_aa: CASSLVAKNTGELFF; cdr3_nt: TGCGCCAGCAGCTTGGTGGCAAAGAACACCGGGGAGCTGTTTTTT
d_call: NA; clone_size: NA; j_call: TRBJ1-2; v_call: TRBV15; cdr3_aa: CATSRGRTERYYGYTF; cdr3_nt: TGTGCCACCAGCAGAGGGAGGACGGAGAGGTACTATGGCTACACCTTC
d_call: TRBD2; clone_size: once; j_call: TRBJ2-3; v_call: TRBV7-2; cdr3_aa: CASSPRLAGGTDTQYF; cdr3_nt: TGTGCCAGCAGCCCAAGACTAGCGGGAGGCACAGATACGCAGTATTTT
d_call: TRBD1; clone_size: once; j_call: TRBJ2-7; v_call: TRBV15; cdr3_aa: CATSRGGTATYEQYF; cdr3_nt: TGTGCCACCAGCAGGGGTGGGACAGCAACCTACGAGCAGTACTTC
d_call: TRBD1; clone_size: NA; j_call: TRBJ1-2; v_call: TRBV7-9; cdr3_aa: CASTLLQGAGGYTF; cdr3_nt: TGTGCCAGCACCCTATTACAGGGGGCTGGTGGCTACACCTTC
d_call: NA; clone_size: NA; j_call: TRBJ1-2; v_call: TRBV11-2; cdr3_aa: CASSLQTGSLSNYGYTF; cdr3_nt: TGTGCCAGCAGCCTACAGACAGGATCATTATCTAACTATGGCTACACCTTC